This T cell receptor (beta chain) appears in the sequencing data of a study of radiotherapy plus CTLA-4 blockade in lung cancer. The study's findings and limits: An expansion of tumor-derived TCR clones occurred in blood after radiotherapy plus ipilimumab.

TCRdb's copy holds only in-frame clones and misses some; the assay was immunoSEQ multiplex PCR. The sample includes some 90,000 clones, about 90% seen only once; the top ten take about 2%. This clone has a handful of counts. Its antigen remains unknown. This CDR3 comprises 13 residues. V lost 4 bases and J 5 bases, leaving 11 bases between the germline ends. CDR1 is SNHLY, CDR2 FYNNEI, per germline. V and J are TRBV2 and TRBJ1-1; tentative D call: TRBD1 (5 bases). The receptor comes from a human donor with non-small cell lung cancer who had a partial response to radiotherapy plus ipilimumab. The starting material was peripheral blood, obtained from a patient treated with radiotherapy plus ipilimumab. The chain's CDR3 is CASSGRVGTEAFF. The CDR3 region has the DNA TGTGCCAGCAGTGGCAGGGTGGGAACTGAAGCTTTCTTT. Full variable domain (rest looked up from reference TRBV2 and TRBJ1-1): EPEVTQTPSHQVTQMGQEVILRCVPISNHLYFYWYRQILGQKVEFLVSFYNNEISEKSEIFDDQFSVERPDGSNFTLKIRSTKLEDSAMYFCASSGRVGTEAFFGQGTRLTVV.